Here is one TCR beta chain with its context. This sample is part of a study of blood T cell repertoires in COVID-19. The protocol was immunoSEQ multiplex PCR, while the TCRdb copy is restricted to in-frame clones and leaves out a portion. This sample carries 95,000 to 150,000 clones, around four fifths of them seen once, and the ten largest clones take approximately 6.3%. V trimming: 6 bases; J trimming: 1 base; junction bases outside the gene matches: 10. The CDR3 loop spans 16 amino acids. Germline assignment: CDR1 SGHDT and CDR2 YYEEEE. The clonotype comes from a man aged 80 or over with active or convalescent COVID-19. J is TRBJ1-5 and V is TRBV5-6, with 7 positions matching TRBD1. What was sequenced was peripheral blood. CDR3 residues: CASTKKYRGSNQPQHF. CDR3 nucleotides: TGTGCCAGCACCAAGAAGTACAGGGGCAGCAATCAGCCCCAGCATTTT.